The 28 T cell receptor beta chains listed next were all sequenced from one sample in a study of shared clonotypes between healthy human individuals. Data came from immunoSEQ multiplex PCR; TCRdb stores just in-frame clones and leaves some out. The table lists 2 million to 2.5 million clones, approximately 95% of them singletons. The material sequenced was naive CD4+ T cells from PBMCs. Subset indicated: CD45RA+ positively selected. The receptors were sampled from a man aged 18 to 35 in good health. Some clones in this sample may be carry-over from other donors' samples.

The V and J genes are TRBV10-3 and TRBJ2-1; TRBD2 agrees at 11 bases. CDR1 and CDR2 from the germline V gene are ENHRY and SYGVKD. The CDR3 contains 16 residues. Germline trimming cut 5 bases from V and 3 bases from J; bases unmatched to any gene: 6. This CDR3 reads CAISKGLAVIYNEQFF. The CDR3, as DNA: TGTGCCATCAGTAAGGGACTAGCGGTAATCTACAATGAGCAGTTCTTC.

CDR3 bases: TGTGCCAGTAGTTTACAGGGTAGCACAGATACGCAGTATTTT. Protein: CASSLQGSTDTQYF. V gene TRBV19 combines with J gene TRBJ2-3; the D gene is possibly TRBD1 (6 bases). The V gene lost 5 bases and the J gene lost 0 bases, with 9 bases spanning the gap. Germline V CDR1 and CDR2: LNHDA, SQIVND (reference sequence). The CDR3 has 14 residues. The whole variable domain, remainder taken from reference TRBV19 and TRBJ2-3, is DGGITQSPKYLFRKEGQNVTLSCEQNLNHDAMYWYRQDPGQGLRLIYYSQIVNDFQKGDIAEGYSVSREKKESFPLTVTSAQKNPTAFYLCASSLQGSTDTQYFGPGTRLTVL.

This clone appeared once. CDR3 sequence reads: CASTPTGLMMGGYTF. CDR3 DNA sequence: TGTGCCAGCACCCCGACCGGACTAATGATGGGGGGCTACACCTTC. The chain is built from TRBV27 and TRBJ1-2, with D hard to call. Germline CDR1 and CDR2: MNHEY and SMNVEV (reference sequence). The CDR3 has 15 residues. The V end lost 7 bases, the J end lost 8 bases, and 23 bases lay between the germline ends.

This clone showed up just once. The rearrangement joins TRBV5-1 to TRBJ2-1; a weak D match, TRBD1 (6 bases). Looked up from germline, CDR1 is SGHRS and CDR2 is YFSETQ. This CDR3 is built from 13 residues. V was pared by 4 bases and J by 9 bases, with 14 bases between. The CDR3 nucleotides are TGCGCCAGCAGCCCGCAATCAGGGGCTGAGCAGTTCTTC. This sequence encodes CASSPQSGAEQFF.

This chain joins TRBV7-8 and TRBJ2-3; D is undetermined. In germline, CDR1 is SGHVS, CDR2 FQNEAQ. V was shortened by 1 base and J by 4 bases, with 6 bases between the two germline ends. The CDR3 runs to 13 residues. CDR3 region: CASSLEHADTQYF. For the CDR3, the DNA is TGTGCCAGCAGCTTAGAGCACGCAGATACGCAGTATTTT.

The CDR3 DNA sequence: TGTGCCAGCAGTTTGCCTTTTAGCAGGTACGAGCAGTACTTC. Translating it yields CASSLPFSRYEQYF. The chain links TRBV28 to TRBJ2-7; D remains unclear. CDR3 length equals 14 residues. Trimming pared 3 bases from V and 4 bases from J, leaving 13 bases between. Looked up from germline, CDR1 is MDHEN and CDR2 is SYDVKM. Full variable domain (missing parts from reference TRBV28 and TRBJ2-7): DVKVTQSSRYLVKRTGEKVFLECVQDMDHENMFWYRQDPGLGLRLIYFSYDVKMKEKGDIPEGYSVSREKKERFSLILESASTNQTSMYLCASSLPFSRYEQYFGPGTRLTVT.

V gene TRBV25-1 combines with J gene TRBJ2-5; D is ambiguous. The CDR3 spans 16 residues. Trimming took off 1 base at V and 1 base at J, with 13 bases between the two ends. Germline V lookup: CDR1 MGHDK, CDR2 SYGVNS. DNA of the CDR3: TGTGCCAGCAGTGAATTGGGGTCAGGAACCCAAGAGACCCAGTACTTC. This translates into CASSELGSGTQETQYF.

The rearrangement joins TRBV27 to TRBJ2-3, with TRBD2 matching 14 bases. This CDR3 has 21 residues. The junction had 21 bases not matched to a gene; V was cut back by 5 bases and J by 5 bases. Germline V lookup: CDR1 MNHEY, CDR2 SMNVEV (reference sequence). CDR3 sequence reads: CASSPIPARLAGGPGEDTQYF. The CDR3 region has the DNA TGTGCCAGCAGTCCGATTCCCGCACGACTAGCGGGAGGGCCTGGGGAAGATACGCAGTATTTT.

J is TRBJ1-2 and V is TRBV28; 7 bases align to TRBD1. The CDR3 is 12 residues long. Looked up from germline, CDR1 is MDHEN and CDR2 is SYDVKM. V was clipped by 5 bases and J by 5 bases; unmatched bases: 2. The chain's CDR3 is CASSVQGYGYTF. DNA for the CDR3: TGTGCCAGCAGTGTACAGGGGTATGGCTACACCTTC.

J is TRBJ1-2 and V is TRBV18; 7 nucleotides match TRBD1. Trimming at V came to 3 bases and at J to 11 bases, leaving 15 bases not matched to a gene. The CDR3 sequence is 15 residues long. Germline V gives CDR1 KGHSH, CDR2 LQKENI. The CDR3 is CASSPISTGTSVYTF. The CDR3 region has the DNA TGTGCCAGCTCACCCATCTCGACAGGGACCTCCGTGTACACCTTC.

This clone was found once. In the same sample, other DNA sequences code for this CDR3. This chain links TRBV19 with TRBJ2-7; a possible D gene is TRBD1 (6 bases). The V end was cut by 0 bases, the J end by 2 bases, with 11 bases between. Germline assignment: CDR1 LNHDA and CDR2 SQIVND (reference sequence). The CDR3 is 15 amino acids. The CDR3 nucleotides read TGTGCCAGTAGTATAGATCTAGGACAGACCTACGAGCAGTACTTC. Protein sequence: CASSIDLGQTYEQYF.

V is TRBV6-5 and J is TRBJ2-7; TRBD2 matches 10 bases. With 2 bases clipped from V and 1 base from J, the junction kept 2 bases outside the gene matches. CDR1 MNHEY and CDR2 SVGAGI come from the germline V gene. The CDR3 is made up of 15 amino acids. CDR3: CASSYQLAGSYEQYF. CDR3 nucleotides: TGTGCCAGCAGTTACCAACTAGCGGGATCCTACGAGCAGTACTTC.

The chain links TRBV5-1 to TRBJ1-4; D not certain. CDR1 is SGHRS and CDR2 is YFSETQ in the germline V gene. The CDR3 is 14 amino acids. The germline V and J ends were trimmed by 1 base and 4 bases, with 8 bases remaining between them. The DNA of the CDR3 is TGCGCCAGCAGCTTGTTTCCGGATAATGAAAAACTGTTTTTT. Protein: CASSLFPDNEKLFF.

This chain uses TRBV29-1 with TRBJ2-2; 8 bases agree with TRBD2. CDR1 SQVTM and CDR2 ANQGSEA come from the germline V gene. V trimming: 6 bases; J trimming: 6 bases; junction bases outside the gene matches: 6. The length of the CDR3 is 13 residues. CDR3 nucleotides: TGCAGCGTCCAGCGGGAGTTTTCCGGGGAGCTGTTTTTT. Translated, it gives CSVQREFSGELFF.

In this sample, this clone turned up once. The chain's CDR3 is CASSEASLGYNEQFF. The CDR3 nucleotides are TGTGCCAGCAGTGAAGCCTCCCTGGGGTACAATGAGCAGTTCTTC. The chain is built from TRBV6-1 and TRBJ2-1; D gene ambiguous. CDR1 is MNHNS and CDR2 is SASEGT in the germline V gene. Trimming removed 0 bases at V and 4 bases at J, with 10 bases between. This CDR3 spans 15 amino acids.

The DNA of the CDR3 is TGTGCCAGCAGCTCGCCGGGCTTCAATCAGCCCCAGCATTTT. This gives the protein CASSSPGFNQPQHF. The chain carries TRBV7-2 and TRBJ1-5; D uncertain. The V gene lost 4 bases and the J gene lost 3 bases, with 10 bases spanning the gap. From germline, CDR1 is SGHTA and CDR2 FQGNSA. This CDR3 has 14 amino acids.

The chain combines TRBV6-1 with TRBJ1-4; D might be TRBD1 (6 bases). This CDR3 region has 15 residues. The V gene lost 7 bases and the J gene lost 2 bases, with 14 bases spanning the gap. Germline-derived CDR1 and CDR2 are MNHNS and SASEGT. The chain's CDR3 is CASIAYRATNEKLFF. The CDR3 nucleotides read TGTGCCAGCATCGCGTACAGGGCTACTAATGAAAAACTGTTTTTT.

This clone appeared a single time. The J gene is TRBJ1-1, the V gene TRBV5-1; perhaps TRBD1 as D (6 bases). The CDR3 contains 17 residues. Germline CDR1 and CDR2: SGHRS and YFSETQ. Trimming removed 1 base from V and 5 bases from J, with 21 bases in between. The CDR3 DNA reads as TGCGCCAGCAGCTTGAATTTGCGACAGGCCTCGGGGACTGAAGCTTTCTTT. Amino acids: CASSLNLRQASGTEAFF.

CDR3 DNA sequence: TGTGCCAGCAGCTTCCCCATCGCGGGAAACACCATATATTTT. Protein: CASSFPIAGNTIYF. The genes are TRBV5-6 and TRBJ1-3; D unclear. V lost 2 bases and J lost 4, with 10 bases in between. The germline V gene encodes CDR1 SGHDT and CDR2 YYEEEE. CDR3 length: 14 amino acids.

This clone was counted between two and nine times. V gene TRBV19 combines with J gene TRBJ1-4; no clear D gene. This CDR3 region has 13 residues. The V gene's germline CDR1 is LNHDA and CDR2 SQIVND (reference sequence). V dropped 0 bases and J dropped 8 bases, with 7 bases sitting between them. The CDR3 loop is CASSIDVTEKLFF. DNA of the CDR3: TGTGCCAGTAGTATAGATGTGACCGAAAAACTGTTTTTT. The complete variable domain, with remaining parts taken from reference TRBV19 and TRBJ1-4, reads DGGITQSPKYLFRKEGQNVTLSCEQNLNHDAMYWYRQDPGQGLRLIYYSQIVNDFQKGDIAEGYSVSREKKESFPLTVTSAQKNPTAFYLCASSIDVTEKLFFGSGTQLSVL.

This clone was seen more than once but under ten times. This chain uses TRBV9 with TRBJ1-1; no clear D. There are 13 residues in the CDR3. The germline V gene has CDR1 SGDLS and CDR2 YYNGEE. With 5 bases removed from V and 2 bases from J, the gap between germline ends came to 10 bases. The CDR3 sequence: CASSREPNTEAFF. CDR3 nucleotides: TGTGCCAGCAGTAGGGAACCCAACACTGAAGCTTTCTTT.

This chain connects TRBV27 to TRBJ1-5; 7 bases are shared with TRBD1. CDR1 and CDR2 (germline): MNHEY, SMNVEV (reference sequence). Trimming at V came to 6 bases and at J to 7 bases, leaving 6 bases not matched to a gene. The CDR3 consists of 13 residues. The CDR3 DNA sequence: TGTGCCAGCAGGACAGGGAGGGGACAGCCCCAGCATTTT. Translated, it gives CASRTGRGQPQHF.

The J gene is TRBJ2-7, the V gene TRBV13; D could derive from TRBD1 or TRBD2 (5 bases each). This CDR3 is 16 amino acids long. Germline loops: CDR1 PRHDT, CDR2 FYEKMQ (reference sequence). Trimming stripped 3 bases from V and 0 bases from J, with 15 bases between. CDR3 sequence reads: CASSLSPPGSSYEQYF. For the CDR3, the DNA is TGTGCCAGCAGCTTGTCCCCACCAGGGAGCTCCTACGAGCAGTACTTC.

V and J are TRBV5-5 and TRBJ2-7; 7 bases agree with TRBD1. J lost 4 bases, V lost 0 bases, and 13 bases had no gene match. Germline-derived CDR1 and CDR2 are SGHKS and YYEKEE (reference sequence). The CDR3 covers 17 residues. CDR3 in amino acids: CASSLEEGTVLSYEQYF. The DNA of the CDR3 is TGTGCCAGCAGCTTGGAGGAAGGGACAGTACTCTCTTACGAGCAGTACTTC.

This chain joins TRBV2 and TRBJ1-5; D perhaps matches TRBD1 (5 bases). The ends were cut back, 1 base at V and 2 bases at J, with 9 bases in the middle. CDR3 length: 15 residues. The germline V gene encodes CDR1 SNHLY and CDR2 FYNNEI. CDR3 DNA sequence: TGTGCCAGCAGTGAAGTAATACAGGGCAATCAGCCCCAGCATTTT. Protein product: CASSEVIQGNQPQHF.

The chain couples TRBV5-1 to TRBJ2-1; 8 bases are a match to TRBD1. Looked up from germline, CDR1 is SGHRS and CDR2 is YFSETQ. V shed 3 bases, J shed 8 bases, and the junction held 10 bases outside the gene matches. CDR3 size: 15 residues. For the CDR3, the DNA is TGCGCCAGCAGCTCACCGGGACAGGTAGCCGATGAGCAGTTCTTC. Protein: CASSSPGQVADEQFF.

This clone was recorded only once. The chain recombines TRBV4-1 with TRBJ2-5; 8 nucleotides line up with TRBD1. Germline values: CDR1 MGHRA, CDR2 YSYEKL. The CDR3 is 15 amino acids. With 2 bases clipped from V and 3 bases from J, the junction kept 5 bases outside the gene matches. CDR3 region: CASSQSQTGEETQYF. DNA for the CDR3: TGCGCCAGCAGCCAATCCCAGACAGGGGAAGAGACCCAGTACTTC.

The chain combines TRBV19 with TRBJ1-5; tentatively, D is TRBD1 (5 bases). CDR1 is LNHDA and CDR2 is SQIVND in the germline V gene (reference sequence). This CDR3 has 18 residues. The V and J ends lost 5 bases and 3 bases respectively, with 23 bases between them. CDR3 loop: CASSPETVNSLDNQPQHF. The CDR3 DNA reads as TGTGCCAGTAGTCCCGAGACAGTAAACTCCCTAGACAATCAGCCCCAGCATTTT.